These 30 T cell receptor beta chains were all obtained from the same sample, sequenced in a study of shared clonotypes between healthy human individuals. Measured with immunoSEQ multiplex PCR; TCRdb has only the in-frame clones, and not every one. The sample has 2,100,000 or so clones, roughly 95% seen once; the top ten hold around 0.13%. Input material: naive CD4+ T cells sorted from blood. Subset meaning: CD45RA+ positively selected. These TCRs come from a man in his late teens or twenties in good health.

This chain links TRBV10-3 with TRBJ1-1, with D uncertain. This CDR3 comprises 13 residues. V was trimmed by 3 bases and J by 5 bases, leaving 10 bases between them. From germline, CDR1 is ENHRY and CDR2 SYGVKD. In DNA, the CDR3 is TGTGCCATCAGTGAAGTAGGCAGAACTGAAGCTTTCTTT. It yields the protein CAISEVGRTEAFF.

The J gene is TRBJ2-1, the V gene TRBV18; possibly TRBD1 for D (5 bases). This CDR3 contains 14 residues. V was trimmed by 1 base and J by 6 bases, leaving 10 bases between them. The germline V gene encodes CDR1 KGHSH and CDR2 LQKENI. The CDR3 loop is CASSPQGIGNEQFF. DNA for the CDR3: TGTGCCAGCTCACCACAGGGGATCGGCAATGAGCAGTTCTTC.

J is TRBJ1-3 and V is TRBV7-6, with unresolved D. Germline assignment: CDR1 SGHVS and CDR2 FNYEAQ. V was trimmed by 6 bases and J by 2 bases, leaving 11 bases between them. The CDR3 runs to 14 residues. The CDR3 region has the DNA TGTGCCAGCAGGGAGGACGTAGCTGGAAACACCATATATTTT. As protein: CASREDVAGNTIYF.

This chain links TRBV7-3 with TRBJ2-5; no firm D call. The V gene's germline CDR1 is SGHTA and CDR2 FQGTGA. The CDR3 contains 13 residues. Between the trimmed V and J ends, which lost 5 bases and 5 bases, there was a span of 12 bases. The chain's CDR3 is CASSPAPRETQYF. The CDR3 DNA reads TGTGCCAGCAGCCCTGCACCCCGGGAGACCCAGTACTTC.

The V gene is TRBV27, the J gene TRBJ2-5, with 12 bases matching TRBD2. The length of the CDR3 is 15 residues. Germline values: CDR1 MNHEY, CDR2 SMNVEV (reference sequence). V gave up 6 bases and J gave up 2 bases; unmatched junction bases: 4. Here the CDR3 reads CASRWLAGGQETQYF. The CDR3 coding sequence is TGTGCCAGCAGGTGGCTAGCGGGGGGGCAAGAGACCCAGTACTTC.

This chain joins TRBV2 and TRBJ2-3; D assignment may be TRBD1 or TRBD2 (6 bases each). The V end lost 11 bases, the J end lost 3 bases, and 15 bases lay between the germline ends. This CDR3 is 13 amino acids long. Germline CDR1 is SNHLY and CDR2 is FYNNEI. The CDR3 loop reads CALEGGVTDTQYF. For the CDR3, the DNA is TGTGCCCTAGAGGGGGGAGTAACAGATACGCAGTATTTT. Variable domain in full (rest from reference TRBV2 and TRBJ2-3): EPEVTQTPSHQVTQMGQEVILRCVPISNHLYFYWYRQILGQKVEFLVSFYNNEISEKSEIFDDQFSVERPDGSNFTLKIRSTKLEDSAMYFCALEGGVTDTQYFGPGTRLTVL.

CDR3 bases: TGCGCCAGCAGCCCTGGACAGGGTGAAGCTTTCTTT. Protein sequence: CASSPGQGEAFF. The rearrangement links TRBV4-1 to TRBJ1-1, with 8 bases identical to TRBD1. V was pared by 4 bases and J by 7 bases, with 2 bases of the junction left unmatched. CDR1 MGHRA and CDR2 YSYEKL come from the germline V gene. This CDR3 is 12 amino acids long.

In its sample, this clone was seen once. Other nucleotide sequences in the sample specify the same CDR3. The rearrangement uses TRBV6-5 and TRBJ2-7; a possible D gene is TRBD1 (6 bases). V was clipped by 8 bases and J by 2 bases, with 13 bases between them. Germline V gives CDR1 MNHEY, CDR2 SVGAGI. This CDR3 region has 13 residues. The CDR3 DNA reads as TGTGCCAGCTCCCAGGGGCCGCCCTACGAGCAGTACTTC. Translation: CASSQGPPYEQYF.

This clone was seen only once. V usage is TRBV11-3 and J usage is TRBJ2-2; D is undetermined. Trimming left V 3 bases short and J 3 bases short, with 5 bases between. The CDR3 consists of 13 residues. The germline V gene encodes CDR1 SGHNT and CDR2 YENEEA. The DNA for the CDR3 is TGTGCCAGCAGCTTCGGGTACACCGGGGAGCTGTTTTTT. This encodes CASSFGYTGELFF.

This clone has only one observation. Other DNA sequences of this sample code for an identical CDR3. The chain is built from TRBV5-1 and TRBJ1-6; the D gene is possibly TRBD1 (6 bases). This CDR3 has 14 amino acids. Between the trimmed V and J ends, which lost 0 bases and 7 bases, there was a span of 8 bases. Germline V gene sequence: CDR1 SGHRS, CDR2 YFSETQ. CDR3 sequence (DNA): TGCGCCAGCAGCTTGGCTCAGGGGAATTCACCCCTCCACTTT. It is translated as CASSLAQGNSPLHF.

CDR3 DNA sequence: TGTGCCTGGAGTGCACAGGCGACCTATGGCTACACCTTC. Its protein product is CAWSAQATYGYTF. The chain employs TRBV30 and TRBJ1-2; weak D call: TRBD1 (5 bases). Germline V gives CDR1 GTSNPN, CDR2 SVGIG (reference sequence). V was trimmed by 1 base and J by 4 bases, leaving 10 bases between them. The CDR3 has 13 amino acids. Supplemented by reference TRBV30 and TRBJ1-2, the full variable domain reads SQTIHQWPATLVQPVGSPLSLECTVEGTSNPNLYWYRQAAGRGLQLLFYSVGIGQISSEVPQNLSASRPQDRQFILSSKKLLLSDSGFYLCAWSAQATYGYTFGSGTRLTVV.

The chain is built from TRBV2 and TRBJ2-6, with a weak D call TRBD1 (5 bases). V lost 6 bases, J lost 0 bases, and 9 bases lay in between. The CDR3 totals 15 residues. The germline CDR1 and CDR2 sequences are SNHLY and FYNNEI. CDR3 sequence reads: CASRQTGSGANVLTF. CDR3 DNA: TGTGCCAGCAGGCAAACAGGCTCTGGGGCCAACGTCCTGACTTTC. Combining the CDR3 with reference TRBV2 and TRBJ2-6 gives the whole variable domain EPEVTQTPSHQVTQMGQEVILRCVPISNHLYFYWYRQILGQKVEFLVSFYNNEISEKSEIFDDQFSVERPDGSNFTLKIRSTKLEDSAMYFCASRQTGSGANVLTFGAGSRLTVL.

This chain's CDR3 is CASSQFTSSGANVLTF. The CDR3 DNA follows: TGTGCCAGCAGCCAGTTTACTAGCTCTGGGGCCAACGTCCTGACTTTC. This chain joins TRBV14 and TRBJ2-6, with a possible D match to TRBD2 (5 bases). Looked up from germline, CDR1 is SGHDN and CDR2 is FVKESK. V lost 3 bases, J lost 0 bases, and 9 bases lay in between. The CDR3 contains 16 residues.

In the case of this clone: The sample contains more than one DNA sequence encoding this CDR3. This sequence joins TRBV5-5 and TRBJ2-7; 7 bases fit TRBD1. The CDR3 covers 13 residues. Germline V gene lookup returns CDR1 SGHKS and CDR2 YYEKEE (reference sequence). V dropped 2 bases and J dropped 5; count of bases not matched to a gene: 4. The CDR3 region is CASSLTGVHEQYF. The DNA of the CDR3 is TGTGCCAGCAGCTTAACAGGGGTCCACGAGCAGTACTTC.

The rearrangement joins TRBV29-1 to TRBJ2-7; tentatively, D is TRBD2 (6 bases). The germline V gene has CDR1 SQVTM and CDR2 ANQGSEA. This CDR3 is built from 13 residues. Deletions cut 4 bases from V and 7 bases from J, with 17 bases between. Written as DNA, the CDR3 is TGCAGCGTTGGCCGGGACTCCTCGGGAGAGCAGTACTTC. Amino acid sequence: CSVGRDSSGEQYF.

V usage is TRBV28 and J usage is TRBJ1-6, with D hard to call. Trimming stripped 1 base from V and 10 bases from J, with 20 bases between. Germline CDR1 MDHEN, CDR2 SYDVKM. The length of the CDR3 is 17 residues. The CDR3 sequence is CASSLSSGLLGYSPLHF. The DNA of the CDR3 is TGTGCCAGCAGTTTATCTTCGGGCCTTCTCGGTTACTCACCCCTCCACTTT.

The CDR3 nucleotides are TGTGCCAGCAGGCGAGCGGGGCAAGAGACCCAGTACTTC. This codes for CASRRAGQETQYF. The rearrangement links TRBV5-4 to TRBJ2-5, with 7 bases fitting TRBD2. The CDR3 spans 13 residues. V lost 5 bases to trimming and J lost 2 bases; unmatched junction nucleotides: 3. Germline V gene sequence: CDR1 SGHNT, CDR2 YYREEE (reference sequence). Looking up the rest from reference TRBV5-4 and TRBJ2-5 gives the full variable domain: ETGVTQSPTHLIKTRGQQVTLRCSSQSGHNTVSWYQQALGQGPQFIFQYYREEENGRGNFPPRFSGLQFPNYSSELNVNALELDDSALYLCASRRAGQETQYFGPGTRLLVL.

CDR3 region: CASTRTENTEAFF. The CDR3 DNA follows: TGTGCCAGCACTCGGACAGAGAACACTGAAGCTTTCTTT. The rearrangement uses TRBV25-1 and TRBJ1-1, with D perhaps matching TRBD1 (6 bases). Trimming cost V 7 bases and J 1 base, with 10 bases left between them. Germline CDR1 MGHDK, CDR2 SYGVNS. CDR3 length equals 13 residues. The whole variable domain, remainder taken from reference TRBV25-1 and TRBJ1-1, is EADIYQTPRYLVIGTGKKITLECSQTMGHDKMYWYQQDPGMELHLIHYSYGVNSTEKGDLSSESTVSRIRTEHFPLTLESARPSHTSQYLCASTRTENTEAFFGQGTRLTVV.

This chain links TRBV28 with TRBJ1-3, with TRBD1 identical over 8 bases. Germline V gene sequence: CDR1 MDHEN, CDR2 SYDVKM. The ends lost 6 bases at V and 8 bases at J; junction bases unmatched: 15. This CDR3 comprises 16 residues. In DNA form, the CDR3 reads TGTGCCAGCAGCGGCTCAGGGGGCGCCTTGTTGGACACCATATATTTT. Translated, it gives CASSGSGGALLDTIYF.

V usage is TRBV5-4 and J usage is TRBJ1-1, with TRBD1 identical over 7 bases. Trimming removed 4 bases from V and 5 bases from J; junction bases left unmatched: 5. Germline lookup yields CDR1 SGHNT and CDR2 YYREEE (reference sequence). CDR3 length: 13 amino acids. The CDR3 DNA reads TGTGCCAGCAGCGAGGGACAGCTTACTGAAGCTTTCTTT. It specifies CASSEGQLTEAFF. Supplemented by reference TRBV5-4 and TRBJ1-1, the full variable domain reads ETGVTQSPTHLIKTRGQQVTLRCSSQSGHNTVSWYQQALGQGPQFIFQYYREEENGRGNFPPRFSGLQFPNYSSELNVNALELDDSALYLCASSEGQLTEAFFGQGTRLTVV.

The chain couples TRBV30 to TRBJ1-6, with 8 bases that match TRBD1. Germline lookup yields CDR1 GTSNPN and CDR2 SVGIG (reference sequence). The CDR3 runs to 16 residues. The trim removed 4 bases at V and 8 bases at J, leaving 13 bases unmatched. CDR3 residues: CAWTGGATGRHSPLHF. For the CDR3, the DNA is TGTGCCTGGACAGGGGGCGCGACAGGAAGGCATTCACCCCTCCACTTT.

This chain connects TRBV6-1 to TRBJ1-3, with no clear D. This CDR3 is 13 amino acids long. V was pared by 3 bases and J by 2 bases, with 5 bases between. The V gene's germline CDR1 is MNHNS and CDR2 SASEGT. The CDR3 DNA reads TGTGCCAGCAGTGACACCACTGGAAACACCATATATTTT. It is translated as CASSDTTGNTIYF.

Turning to this clone: In the same sample, other DNA sequences code for this CDR3. The chain employs TRBV30 and TRBJ1-2; D is unclear. The length of the CDR3 is 10 residues. From germline, CDR1 is GTSNPN and CDR2 SVGIG (reference sequence). The V end was cut by 5 bases, the J end by 5 bases, with 6 bases between. The CDR3 DNA reads TGTGCCTGGGGGGAGTATGGCTACACCTTC. This translates into CAWGEYGYTF. Full variable domain (outside the CDR3, taken from reference TRBV30 and TRBJ1-2): SQTIHQWPATLVQPVGSPLSLECTVEGTSNPNLYWYRQAAGRGLQLLFYSVGIGQISSEVPQNLSASRPQDRQFILSSKKLLLSDSGFYLCAWGEYGYTFGSGTRLTVV.

The chain combines TRBV6-5 with TRBJ2-7; D remains unclear. V was trimmed by 5 bases and J by 3 bases, leaving 14 bases between them. The CDR3 runs 14 residues. Germline values: CDR1 MNHEY, CDR2 SVGAGI. CDR3 DNA: TGTGCCAGCAGTCGCCTCCAGATGCGCTACGAGCAGTACTTC. Amino acid sequence: CASSRLQMRYEQYF.

The chain combines TRBV5-3 with TRBJ2-7; TRBD1 or TRBD2 may be the D gene (5 bases each). TRBV5-3 is designated an ORF whose function remains uncertain. The CDR3 sequence is 12 residues long. V was trimmed by 5 bases and J by 8 bases, leaving 14 bases between them. The CDR3 coding sequence is TGTGCCAGAAGATGGGGACGAAACAAGCAGTACTTC. Its translation is CARRWGRNKQYF.

The chain recombines TRBV5-1 with TRBJ2-3; D assignment may be TRBD1 or TRBD2 (6 bases each). This CDR3 is 14 amino acids long. Trimming took off 4 bases at V and 6 bases at J, with 15 bases between the two ends. Germline CDR1 reads SGHRS; CDR2 reads YFSETQ. CDR3 residues: CASSENRAGDTQYF. The CDR3, as DNA: TGCGCCAGCAGCGAGAACAGGGCGGGGGATACGCAGTATTTT.

This rearrangement joins TRBV10-1 to TRBJ1-2; no clear D. The CDR3 has 13 residues. Germline CDR1 and CDR2: WNHNN and SYGVQD (reference sequence). The V and J ends lost 5 bases and 3 bases respectively, with 10 bases between them. The CDR3 DNA follows: TGCGCCAGCAGTCTCACTCGGGACTATGGCTACACCTTC. It specifies CASSLTRDYGYTF.

Here the CDR3 DNA reads TGCGCCAGCAGCTTACCTTCGCGACAGGGGTCCGGGGAGCTGTTTTTT. Encoded protein: CASSLPSRQGSGELFF. The V gene is TRBV5-1, the J gene TRBJ2-2; TRBD1 aligns across 8 bases. The CDR3 runs to 16 residues. V dropped 2 bases and J dropped 6; count of bases not matched to a gene: 9. In germline, CDR1 is SGHRS, CDR2 YFSETQ.

J is TRBJ2-1 and V is TRBV7-2; no clear D gene. Trimming shortened V by 5 bases and J by 6 bases, and 17 bases separated the two germline ends. The CDR3 has 15 residues. CDR1 and CDR2 (germline): SGHTA, FQGNSA. CDR3 sequence reads: CASSPLASHGNEQFF. The CDR3 nucleotides read TGTGCCAGCAGCCCCCTGGCCTCCCACGGCAATGAGCAGTTCTTC.

A word on this clone: The same CDR3 arises from other DNA sequences in this sample as well. This chain uses TRBV7-3 with TRBJ1-1; perhaps TRBD1 as D (6 bases). This CDR3 is 13 amino acids long. Germline V lookup: CDR1 SGHTA, CDR2 FQGTGA. The V and J ends lost 5 bases and 4 bases respectively, with 11 bases between them. The chain's CDR3 is CASSPGGGTEAFF. CDR3 DNA sequence: TGTGCCAGCAGCCCGGGAGGGGGCACTGAAGCTTTCTTT.